This T cell receptor beta chain originates from a study of radiotherapy plus CTLA-4 blockade in lung cancer. The ends were cut back, 0 bases at V and 4 bases at J, with 7 bases in the middle. Germline loops: CDR1 LNHDA, CDR2 SQIVND (reference sequence). CDR3 size: 13 residues. In regard to this clone: Its antigen is not identified.

Overall study results and limits: Among blood TCR repertoires after radiotherapy plus ipilimumab, tumor-derived clones expanded. Early clone dynamics of blood T cells, plus interferon-beta, reportedly predicted response best.

Sequenced by immunoSEQ multiplex PCR; TCRdb stores in-frame clones only, minus some. Of around 70,000 clones listed, around four fifths are singletons. V and J are TRBV19 and TRBJ2-7; tentative D call: TRBD2 (6 bases). The sample consisted of peripheral blood, taken from a patient treated with radiotherapy plus ipilimumab. The source of this sequence is a human donor with non-small cell lung cancer who had a partial response to radiotherapy plus ipilimumab. CDR3 DNA: TGTGCCAGTAGTATAGATCGGGGGTACGAGCAGTACTTC. It is translated as CASSIDRGYEQYF.